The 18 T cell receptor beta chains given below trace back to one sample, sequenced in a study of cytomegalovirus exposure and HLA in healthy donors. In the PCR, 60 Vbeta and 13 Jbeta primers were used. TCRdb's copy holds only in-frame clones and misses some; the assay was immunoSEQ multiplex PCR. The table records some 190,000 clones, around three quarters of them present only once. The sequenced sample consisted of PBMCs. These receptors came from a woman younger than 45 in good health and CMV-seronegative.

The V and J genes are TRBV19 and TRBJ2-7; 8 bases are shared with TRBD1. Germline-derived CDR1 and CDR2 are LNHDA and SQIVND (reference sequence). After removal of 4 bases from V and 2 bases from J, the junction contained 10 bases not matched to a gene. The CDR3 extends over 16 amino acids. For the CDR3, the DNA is TGTGCCAGTAGTACTTCCGGGACAGGCTTTCCCTACGAGCAGTACTTC. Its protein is CASSTSGTGFPYEQYF.

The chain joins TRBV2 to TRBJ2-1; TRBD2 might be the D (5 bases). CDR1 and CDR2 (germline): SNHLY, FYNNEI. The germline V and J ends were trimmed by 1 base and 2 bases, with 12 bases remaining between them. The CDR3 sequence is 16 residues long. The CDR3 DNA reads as TGTGCCAGCAGTGAAGATAACGGGGTTCCCTACAATGAGCAGTTCTTC. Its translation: CASSEDNGVPYNEQFF.

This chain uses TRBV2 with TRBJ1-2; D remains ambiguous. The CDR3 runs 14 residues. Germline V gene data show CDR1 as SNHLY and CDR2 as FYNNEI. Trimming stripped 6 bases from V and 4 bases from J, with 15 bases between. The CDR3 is CASRDGRTLYGYTF. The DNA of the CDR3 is TGTGCCAGCAGGGACGGACGGACTCTCTATGGCTACACCTTC.

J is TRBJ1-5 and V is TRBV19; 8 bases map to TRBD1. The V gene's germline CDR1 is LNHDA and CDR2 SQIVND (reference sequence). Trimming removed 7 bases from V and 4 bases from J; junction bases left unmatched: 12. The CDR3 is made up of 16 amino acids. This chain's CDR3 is CASTRTGPYRNQPQHF. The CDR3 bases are TGTGCCAGTACCAGGACAGGGCCGTATCGGAATCAGCCCCAGCATTTT.

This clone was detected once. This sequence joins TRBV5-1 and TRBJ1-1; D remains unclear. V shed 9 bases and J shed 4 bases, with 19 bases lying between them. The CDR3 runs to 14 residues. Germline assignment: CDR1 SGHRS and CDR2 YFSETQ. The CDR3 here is CATTFGEGITEAFF. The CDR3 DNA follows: TGCGCCACCACCTTCGGTGAGGGTATCACTGAAGCTTTCTTT.

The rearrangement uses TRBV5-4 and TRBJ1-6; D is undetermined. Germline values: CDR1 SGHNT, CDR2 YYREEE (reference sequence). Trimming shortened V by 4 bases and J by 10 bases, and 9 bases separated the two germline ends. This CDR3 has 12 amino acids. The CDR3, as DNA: TGTGCCAGCAGCGCAACGGAGTCACCCCTCCACTTT. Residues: CASSATESPLHF.

The CDR3 DNA follows: TGTGCCAGCAGTGAAGGGAGGCCTAATGAAAAACTGTTTTTT. Amino acids: CASSEGRPNEKLFF. J is TRBJ1-4 and V is TRBV6-1; D remains ambiguous. The CDR3 runs 14 residues. V was cut by 1 base and J by 3 bases, with 6 bases left in between. Germline lookup yields CDR1 MNHNS and CDR2 SASEGT.

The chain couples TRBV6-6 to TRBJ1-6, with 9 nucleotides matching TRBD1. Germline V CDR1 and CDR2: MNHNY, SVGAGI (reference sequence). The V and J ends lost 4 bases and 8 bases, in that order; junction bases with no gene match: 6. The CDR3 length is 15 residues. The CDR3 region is CASSLQQGADSPLHF. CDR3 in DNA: TGTGCCAGCAGTTTACAACAGGGGGCCGATTCACCCCTCCACTTT.

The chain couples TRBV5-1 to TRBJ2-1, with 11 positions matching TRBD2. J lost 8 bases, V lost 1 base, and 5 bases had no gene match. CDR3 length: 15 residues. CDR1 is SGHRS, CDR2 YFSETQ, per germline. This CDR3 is CASSLSSGGIYEQFF. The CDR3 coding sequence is TGCGCCAGCAGCTTGTCTAGCGGGGGGATCTATGAGCAGTTCTTC.

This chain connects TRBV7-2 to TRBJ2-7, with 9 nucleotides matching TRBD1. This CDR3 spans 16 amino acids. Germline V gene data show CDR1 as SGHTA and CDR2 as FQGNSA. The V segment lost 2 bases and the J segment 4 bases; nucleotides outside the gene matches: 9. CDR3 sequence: CASSLRDRDRAYEQYF. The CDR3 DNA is TGTGCCAGCAGCTTACGTGACCGGGACAGGGCTTACGAGCAGTACTTC.

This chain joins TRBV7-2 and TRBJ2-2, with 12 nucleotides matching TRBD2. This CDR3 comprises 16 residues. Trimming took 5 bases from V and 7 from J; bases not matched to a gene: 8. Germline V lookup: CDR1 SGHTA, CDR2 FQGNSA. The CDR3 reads CASSVLAGGLSGELFF. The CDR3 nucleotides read TGTGCCAGCAGCGTGCTAGCGGGGGGGCTCAGCGGGGAGCTGTTTTTT.

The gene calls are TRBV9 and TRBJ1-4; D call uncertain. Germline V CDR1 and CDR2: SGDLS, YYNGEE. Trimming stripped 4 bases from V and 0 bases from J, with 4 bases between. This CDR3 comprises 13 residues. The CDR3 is CASSPATNEKLFF. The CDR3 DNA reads TGTGCCAGCAGCCCCGCAACTAATGAAAAACTGTTTTTT.

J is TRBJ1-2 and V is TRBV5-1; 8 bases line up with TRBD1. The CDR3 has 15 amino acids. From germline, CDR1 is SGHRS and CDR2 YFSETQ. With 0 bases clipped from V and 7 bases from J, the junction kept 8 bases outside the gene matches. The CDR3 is CASSLGQGSTFGYTF. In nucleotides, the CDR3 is TGCGCCAGCAGCTTGGGACAGGGGAGTACGTTTGGCTACACCTTC.

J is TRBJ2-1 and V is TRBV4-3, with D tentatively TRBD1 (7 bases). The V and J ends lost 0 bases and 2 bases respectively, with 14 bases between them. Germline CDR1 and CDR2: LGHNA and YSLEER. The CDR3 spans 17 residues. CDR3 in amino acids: CASSQEEGAYPYNEQFF. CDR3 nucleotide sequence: TGCGCCAGCAGCCAAGAGGAGGGGGCTTACCCCTACAATGAGCAGTTCTTC.

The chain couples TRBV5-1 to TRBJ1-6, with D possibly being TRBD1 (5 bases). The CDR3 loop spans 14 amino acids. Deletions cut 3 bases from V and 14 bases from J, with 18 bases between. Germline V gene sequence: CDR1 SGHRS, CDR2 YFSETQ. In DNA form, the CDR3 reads TGCGCCAGCAGCTCGGGACGGGGAGGGGAAACCCTCCACTTT. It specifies CASSSGRGGETLHF.

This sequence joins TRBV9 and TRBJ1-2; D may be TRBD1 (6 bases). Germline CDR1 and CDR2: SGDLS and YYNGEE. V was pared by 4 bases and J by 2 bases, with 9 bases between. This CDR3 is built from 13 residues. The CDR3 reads CASSTTGNYGYTF. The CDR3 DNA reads TGTGCCAGCAGCACAACAGGGAACTATGGCTACACCTTC.

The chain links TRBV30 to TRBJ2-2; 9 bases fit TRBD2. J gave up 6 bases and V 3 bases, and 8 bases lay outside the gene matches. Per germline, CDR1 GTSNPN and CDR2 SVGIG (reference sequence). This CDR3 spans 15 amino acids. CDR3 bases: TGTGCCTGGAGCCGGGGGGCTAGCGGGGCCGGGGAGCTGTTTTTT. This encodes CAWSRGASGAGELFF.

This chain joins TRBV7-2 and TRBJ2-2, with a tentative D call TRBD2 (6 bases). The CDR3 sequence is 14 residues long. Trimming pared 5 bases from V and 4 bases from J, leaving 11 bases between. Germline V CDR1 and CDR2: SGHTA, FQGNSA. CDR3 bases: TGTGCCAGCAGCGAAACCGGGAGCACCGGGGAGCTGTTTTTT. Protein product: CASSETGSTGELFF.